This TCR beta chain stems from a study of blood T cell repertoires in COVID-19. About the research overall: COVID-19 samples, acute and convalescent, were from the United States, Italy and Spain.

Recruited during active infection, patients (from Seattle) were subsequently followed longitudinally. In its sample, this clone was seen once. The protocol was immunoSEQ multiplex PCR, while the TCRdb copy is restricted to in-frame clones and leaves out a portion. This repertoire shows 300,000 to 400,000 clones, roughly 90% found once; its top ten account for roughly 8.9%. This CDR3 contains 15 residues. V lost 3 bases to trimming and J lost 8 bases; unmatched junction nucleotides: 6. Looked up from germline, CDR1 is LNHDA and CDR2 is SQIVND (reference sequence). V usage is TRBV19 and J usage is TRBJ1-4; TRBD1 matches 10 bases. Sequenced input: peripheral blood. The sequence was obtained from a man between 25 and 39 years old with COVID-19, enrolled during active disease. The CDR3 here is CASSISTGGREKLFF. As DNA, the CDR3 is TGTGCCAGTAGTATTTCGACAGGGGGCCGGGAAAAACTGTTTTTT.